This entry lists 8 T cell receptor beta chains sequenced from one sample in a study of post-analysis software for immune sequencing data. The antigens these receptors bind are not known. cDNA libraries for TCR beta contained unique molecular identifiers. TCRdb used MiXCR to reprocess the PCR reads, holding one entry per CDR3 protein. The sample lists 250,000 to 300,000 distinct CDR3 sequences; 35% to 40% were seen once. Study outcomes and limitations: TRBV segments more frequent in patients than in controls numbered roughly five and included TRBV5-6, TRBV5-1 and TRBV20-1.

Sequencing input: blood. The receptors shown here come from a girl aged 10-17 years with multiple sclerosis.

The V and J genes are TRBV5-1 and TRBJ2-2; possibly TRBD1 for D (6 bases). The germline gives CDR1 SGHRS, CDR2 YFSETQ. The CDR3 is 16 amino acids. The germline V and J ends were trimmed by 3 bases and 5 bases, with 17 bases remaining between them. The CDR3 DNA is TGCGCCAGCAGCTCGAATGGACAGCGTAGAACCGGGGAGCTGTTTTTT. Translated: CASSSNGQRRTGELFF.

J is TRBJ1-2 and V is TRBV29-1; 10 bases agree with TRBD1. The germline V gene encodes CDR1 SQVTM and CDR2 ANQGSEA. The CDR3 totals 13 residues. The ends lost 3 bases at V and 8 bases at J; junction bases unmatched: 6. The CDR3 protein is CSVETGGFSGYTF. The CDR3 region has the DNA TGCAGCGTTGAGACAGGGGGCTTTAGCGGCTACACCTTC.

Remarks on this clonotype: A much bigger clone sits one base away, suggesting this may be a read error. The chain employs TRBV20-1 and TRBJ2-4; D remains ambiguous. V shed 1 base and J shed 13 bases, with 14 bases lying between them. CDR1 DFQATT and CDR2 SNEGSKA come from the germline V gene (reference sequence). This CDR3 region has 12 residues. The CDR3 loop is CSARVRENEQYF. The CDR3 bases are TGCAGTGCTAGAGTAAGGGAAAATGAGCAGTACTTC.

This clonotype was seen ten or more times. This sequence joins TRBV4-1 and TRBJ2-4, with 10 positions matching TRBD1. The germline V gene has CDR1 MGHRA and CDR2 YSYEKL. The CDR3 extends over 16 amino acids. Trimming at V came to 3 bases and at J to 5 bases, leaving 7 bases not matched to a gene. The CDR3 bases are TGCGCCAGCAGCCATCTCCGGGACAGGGGTCAAAACATTCAGTACTTC. Encoded protein: CASSHLRDRGQNIQYF.

This clonotype occurred a few times. The chain uses TRBV20-1 and TRBJ1-1; a possible D gene is TRBD1 (6 bases). The CDR3 length is 14 residues. V gave up 3 bases and J gave up 8 bases, with 19 bases separating them. The germline gives CDR1 DFQATT, CDR2 SNEGSKA (reference sequence). The CDR3 bases are TGCAGTGCTAGCGCTACCTTGGGGGGGGCCGAAGCTTTCTTT. Protein: CSASATLGGAEAFF.

The chain links TRBV7-3 to TRBJ2-3; D is undetermined. This CDR3 spans 16 amino acids. Germline-derived CDR1 and CDR2 are SGHTA and FQGTGA. V was trimmed by 5 bases and J by 2 bases, leaving 17 bases between them. CDR3 sequence (DNA): TGTGCCAGCAGCCAAAGCCGACATGAACTCACAGATACGCAGTATTTT. Translation: CASSQSRHELTDTQYF.

V usage is TRBV20-1 and J usage is TRBJ1-1, with D possibly matching TRBD1 (6 bases). Per the germline V gene, CDR1 is DFQATT and CDR2 is SNEGSKA (reference sequence). The CDR3 spans 12 residues. The ends were cut back, 8 bases at V and 4 bases at J, with 14 bases in the middle. The CDR3 DNA reads as TGCAGTTCTCAGGGGCAGGGCACTGAAGCTTTCTTT. Translated, it gives CSSQGQGTEAFF.

This clonotype was observed at least ten times. The chain employs TRBV29-1 and TRBJ1-2; 7 bases agree with TRBD1. From germline, CDR1 is SQVTM and CDR2 ANQGSEA. Trimming took 5 bases from V and 3 from J; bases not matched to a gene: 6. The CDR3 is 13 residues long. This CDR3 is CSVLTGNDYGYTF. CDR3 bases: TGCAGCGTTCTGACAGGGAACGACTATGGCTACACCTTC.